This T cell receptor beta chain appears in the sequencing data of a study of T cells after yellow fever vaccination. UMIs and a universal primer site were added when TCR cDNA was made by 5'RACE template switching. TCRdb redid the calling of the 5' RACE reads with MiXCR, one entry per CDR3 protein. Among some 320,000 distinct CDR3 sequences listed, over 8.5% were seen once. This clonotype appeared many times. The CDR3 consists of 13 residues. Germline assignment: CDR1 LGHNA and CDR2 YNFKEQ. V gave up 0 bases and J gave up 6 bases, with 5 bases separating them. The clonotype was recovered from a man younger than 35 who received the YFV17D yellow fever vaccine. The sample consisted of CD4+ T cells sorted from PBMCs, taken 45 days after the yellow fever booster vaccination. The chain couples TRBV4-2 to TRBJ2-2; D unresolved. This CDR3 reads CASSQDRPGELFF. Written as DNA, the CDR3 is TGTGCCAGCAGCCAAGACAGGCCCGGGGAGCTGTTTTTT.